This paragraph covers one TCR beta chain sequence. The antigen is undetermined. The CDR3 extends over 15 amino acids. V was shortened by 0 bases and J by 6 bases, with 13 bases between the two germline ends. Germline assignment: CDR1 SGHRS and CDR2 YFSETQ. The protocol was immunoSEQ multiplex PCR, while the TCRdb copy is restricted to in-frame clones and leaves out a portion. The sample records 30,000 or so clones, 86% being singletons. The source of the sample is a study of T cells after posttransplantation cyclophosphamide. Points from the study as a whole: Later post-transplant blood repertoires were often dominated by donor CD8+ memory clones. After PTCy, TRB diversity resembled that of CNI/methotrexate controls. TRB overlap between skin or GI tissue T cells and blood was limited.

V usage is TRBV5-1 and J usage is TRBJ1-3; tentatively, D is TRBD1 (5 bases). Sequencing input: PBMCs. The clonotype originates from a man aged 45-65 years. This CDR3 reads CASSLGAGKTNTIYF. Here the CDR3 DNA reads TGCGCCAGCAGCTTGGGCGCAGGGAAGACAAACACCATATATTTT.